This T cell receptor (beta chain) appears in the sequencing data of a study of early T cells in non-severe SARS-CoV-2 infection. TCRdb reanalysed the 5' RACE reads using MiXCR and keeps one entry per CDR3 protein. The top ten clones hold approximately 4.7% of a sample with approximately 97,000 distinct CDR3 sequences, approximately 9.9% of them seen once. The V gene's germline CDR1 is SGHTA and CDR2 FQGTGA. The CDR3 sequence is 16 residues long. V lost 2 bases, J lost 4 bases, and 17 bases lay in between. This sample comprised whole blood, obtained at baseline. The rearrangement joins TRBV7-3 to TRBJ1-1; a weak D match, TRBD1 (5 bases). The sequence came from an adult who was a healthcare worker with PCR-confirmed SARS-CoV-2 infection or an uninfected control (not recorded which). As DNA, the CDR3 is TGTGCCAGCAGCTTAGGCGGGGCGCAGGGAGGCACTGAAGCTTTCTTT. Protein product: CASSLGGAQGGTEAFF.